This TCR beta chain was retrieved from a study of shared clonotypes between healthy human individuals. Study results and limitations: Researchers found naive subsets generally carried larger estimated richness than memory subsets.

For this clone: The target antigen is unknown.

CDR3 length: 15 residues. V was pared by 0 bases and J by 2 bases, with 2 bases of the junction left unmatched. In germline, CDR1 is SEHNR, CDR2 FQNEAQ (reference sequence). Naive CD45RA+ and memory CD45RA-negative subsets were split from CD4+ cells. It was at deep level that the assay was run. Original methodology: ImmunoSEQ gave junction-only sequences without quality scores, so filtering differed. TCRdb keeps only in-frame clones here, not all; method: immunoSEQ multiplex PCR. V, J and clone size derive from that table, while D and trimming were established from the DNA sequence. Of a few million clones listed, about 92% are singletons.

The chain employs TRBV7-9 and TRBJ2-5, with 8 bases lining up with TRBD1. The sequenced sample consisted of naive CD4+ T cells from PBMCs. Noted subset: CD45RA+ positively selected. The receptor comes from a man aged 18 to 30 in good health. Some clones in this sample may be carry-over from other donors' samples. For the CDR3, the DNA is TGTGCCAGCAGCTTAGCACAGGGGGTGCAAGAGACCCAGTACTTC. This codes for CASSLAQGVQETQYF.